This entry is about one T cell receptor beta chain. Its target is unknown. The immunoSEQ assay amplified TCRB CDR3 from up to 2 ug DNA. Clones were sequenced by immunoSEQ multiplex PCR, and TCRdb holds only the in-frame ones, with some missing. The sample holds some 46,000 clones, around 89% seen once. Germline CDR1 reads MDHEN; CDR2 reads SYDVKM. The CDR3 covers 14 residues. With V trimmed by 6 bases and J by 7 bases, 12 bases remained unmatched. The data belong to a study of glioma-infiltrating T cells after dendritic cell vaccination. The time point is: after dendritic cell vaccination, including at tumor progression/relapse. General study results and limits: The cohort had few patients with full blood and tumor sets. Estimated pretreatment TIL content predicted outcome after dendritic cell vaccination.

The chain has TRBV28 and TRBJ2-7, with 7 bases fitting TRBD1. The TCR sequence derives from a human donor with glioblastoma. The sample consisted of blood, taken after dendritic cell vaccination. Here the CDR3 DNA reads TGTGCCAGCAGCAGTGCTAGGGGGCTTAGGGAGCAGTACTTC. Its translation: CASSSARGLREQYF.